Below, 25 T cell receptor beta chains from the same sample are listed, as sequenced in a study of shared clonotypes between healthy human individuals. The data were produced by immunoSEQ multiplex PCR, yet TCRdb's version contains in-frame clones alone and is incomplete. Counted here are approximately 2.3 million clones, approximately 93% occurring once; the ten biggest clones make up about 0.39%. Sequenced: naive CD4+ T cells from PBMCs. This sample's subset: CD45RA+ positively selected. Receptor source: a man aged 18 to 29 in good health. Some clones in this sample may be carry-over from other donors' samples.

This chain connects TRBV5-1 to TRBJ2-3; D not resolved. Trimming left V 0 bases short and J 2 bases short, with 10 bases between. The CDR3 loop spans 15 amino acids. Germline V CDR1 and CDR2: SGHRS, YFSETQ. This chain's CDR3 is CASSLDRSITDTQYF. In DNA, the CDR3 is TGCGCCAGCAGCTTGGACCGATCAATCACAGATACGCAGTATTTT.

The rearrangement joins TRBV7-2 to TRBJ2-7; D remains ambiguous. Between the trimmed V and J ends, which lost 1 base and 3 bases, there was a span of 7 bases. This CDR3 is 13 amino acids long. CDR1 is SGHTA and CDR2 is FQGNSA in the germline V gene. The CDR3 reads CASSLERYYEQYF. Here the CDR3 DNA reads TGTGCCAGCAGCTTAGAGCGTTACTACGAGCAGTACTTC.

In regard to this clone: Distinct nucleotide sequences in the sample also encode this CDR3. The rearrangement joins TRBV29-1 to TRBJ2-1; 12 positions match TRBD2. The trim removed 4 bases at V and 8 bases at J, leaving 0 bases unmatched. Germline CDR1 is SQVTM and CDR2 is ANQGSEA. The CDR3 is 12 amino acids. The CDR3 DNA sequence: TGCAGCGTTGGACTAGCGGGAGATGAGCAGTTCTTC. Protein product: CSVGLAGDEQFF.

The chain joins TRBV19 to TRBJ2-2; D perhaps matches TRBD1 (6 bases). V was pared by 4 bases and J by 4 bases, with 19 bases between. From germline, CDR1 is LNHDA and CDR2 SQIVND (reference sequence). CDR3 length: 17 amino acids. Here the CDR3 DNA reads TGTGCCAGTAGTACCTCCGCCTCAGGGGCGAGCACCGGGGAGCTGTTTTTT. Translating gives CASSTSASGASTGELFF.

The rearrangement links TRBV9 to TRBJ2-7; 9 bases map to TRBD1. Germline CDR1 reads SGDLS; CDR2 reads YYNGEE. V dropped 2 bases and J dropped 7; count of bases not matched to a gene: 10. The CDR3 sequence is 15 residues long. CDR3 in amino acids: CASSVAPQGAGEQYF. The CDR3 DNA reads as TGTGCCAGCAGCGTCGCCCCACAGGGGGCGGGAGAGCAGTACTTC.

The chain joins TRBV7-6 to TRBJ2-5; 14 bases line up with TRBD2. The CDR3 totals 18 residues. CDR1 and CDR2 from the germline V gene are SGHVS and FNYEAQ. V lost 5 bases and J lost 2; bases outside the gene matches: 10. The DNA for the CDR3 is TGTGCCAGCAGCCCCCGCCAAGGGACTAGCGGGGGACAAGAGACCCAGTACTTC. This translates into CASSPRQGTSGGQETQYF.

This chain joins TRBV28 and TRBJ2-5, with unresolved D. CDR3 length: 16 amino acids. Trimming took off 1 base at V and 2 bases at J, with 14 bases between the two ends. CDR1 and CDR2 from the germline V gene are MDHEN and SYDVKM. The CDR3 nucleotides read TGTGCCAGCAGTTTATCTAGATTAGGCTGGCAAGAGACCCAGTACTTC. Encoded protein: CASSLSRLGWQETQYF.

This chain's CDR3 is CASSWGWGQGSTDTQYF. CDR3 bases: TGTGCCAGCAGTTGGGGTTGGGGACAGGGATCCACAGATACGCAGTATTTT. The chain links TRBV28 to TRBJ2-3, with 9 bases that match TRBD1. Germline loops: CDR1 MDHEN, CDR2 SYDVKM. This CDR3 contains 17 residues. The V segment lost 4 bases and the J segment 2 bases; nucleotides outside the gene matches: 10.

The chain recombines TRBV5-1 with TRBJ1-4; 8 nucleotides agree with TRBD1. This CDR3 has 16 amino acids. V trimming: 4 bases; J trimming: 0 bases; junction bases outside the gene matches: 5. The germline CDR1 and CDR2 sequences are SGHRS and YFSETQ. CDR3 residues: CASSGQGAATNEKLFF. CDR3 DNA: TGCGCCAGCAGCGGCCAGGGGGCGGCAACTAATGAAAAACTGTTTTTT. Based on the CDR3 plus reference TRBV5-1 and TRBJ1-4, the full variable domain is KAGVTQTPRYLIKTRGQQVTLSCSPISGHRSVSWYQQTPGQGLQFLFEYFSETQRNKGNFPGRFSGRQFSNSRSEMNVSTLELGDSALYLCASSGQGAATNEKLFFGSGTQLSVL.

This clone was counted once. The chain combines TRBV7-9 with TRBJ2-5, with D unresolved. The CDR3 consists of 14 residues. The V gene lost 7 bases and the J gene lost 0 bases, with 12 bases spanning the gap. Germline V gene lookup returns CDR1 SEHNR and CDR2 FQNEAQ (reference sequence). CDR3 in DNA: TGTGCCAGCAACCCCGATCGGTACCAAGAGACCCAGTACTTC. Protein product: CASNPDRYQETQYF. Complete variable domain (other parts from reference TRBV7-9 and TRBJ2-5): DTGVSQNPRHKITKRGQNVTFRCDPISEHNRLYWYRQTLGQGPEFLTYFQNEAQLEKSRLLSDRFSAERPKGSFSTLEIQRTEQGDSAMYLCASNPDRYQETQYFGPGTRLLVL.

The DNA for the CDR3 is TGTGCCAGCAGCCAGCAGCCCTACGAGCAGTACTTC. The encoded protein is CASSQQPYEQYF. This chain links TRBV7-2 with TRBJ2-7; D uncertain. Trimming removed 5 bases at V and 2 bases at J, with 7 bases between. The CDR3 covers 12 residues. From germline, CDR1 is SGHTA and CDR2 FQGNSA.

The chain joins TRBV11-2 to TRBJ2-1; tentatively, D is TRBD2 (6 bases). This CDR3 comprises 17 residues. V dropped 1 base and J dropped 8 bases, with 21 bases sitting between them. Germline loops: CDR1 SGHAT, CDR2 FQNNGV. CDR3 DNA sequence: TGTGCCAGCAGCTTAGTGGGGCGGACCCGCGGGGCGGATGAGCAGTTCTTC. It encodes CASSLVGRTRGADEQFF.

CDR3 nucleotides: TGTGCCAGCAGCTCAAGAGCTACTCAGGGGGTCGATACGCAGTATTTT. Translating it yields CASSSRATQGVDTQYF. V is TRBV5-4 and J is TRBJ2-3, with TRBD1 matching over 7 bases. Trimming removed 3 bases from V and 6 bases from J; junction bases left unmatched: 13. CDR3 length equals 16 residues. Germline assignment: CDR1 SGHNT and CDR2 YYREEE (reference sequence).

The rearrangement uses TRBV7-9 and TRBJ2-5; D call uncertain. Germline values: CDR1 SEHNR, CDR2 FQNEAQ (reference sequence). V was cut by 2 bases and J by 5 bases, with 12 bases left in between. The CDR3 runs 14 residues. The CDR3 reads CASSLSVLVETQYF. The CDR3 nucleotides are TGTGCCAGCAGCTTATCTGTACTCGTGGAGACCCAGTACTTC.

The chain employs TRBV30 and TRBJ2-2, with 7 bases aligning to TRBD2. CDR1 and CDR2 (germline): GTSNPN, SVGIG (reference sequence). The CDR3 has 14 amino acids. V lost 8 bases, J lost 4 bases, and 10 bases stayed unmatched. CDR3: CARGREIGTGELFF. The CDR3 DNA sequence: TGTGCCCGAGGGCGGGAGATCGGCACCGGGGAGCTGTTTTTT.

Comment on this clone: The same CDR3 also results from other DNA sequences found in this sample. The V call is TRBV7-3, the J call TRBJ2-1; 10 bases agree with TRBD2. The CDR3 has 13 residues. The germline gives CDR1 SGHTA, CDR2 FQGTGA. Trimming cost V 5 bases and J 7 bases; bases outside gene matches: 2. The CDR3 region has the DNA TGTGCCAGCAGCCTAGCGGGAGTTAATGAGCAGTTCTTC. Translated, it gives CASSLAGVNEQFF.

The CDR3 nucleotides are TGTGCCAGCACCTCCGGGACTACCTACACCGGGGAGCTGTTTTTT. This gives the protein CASTSGTTYTGELFF. This chain connects TRBV2 to TRBJ2-2, with 7 bases lining up with TRBD2. Trimming removed 7 bases from V and 3 bases from J; junction bases left unmatched: 8. The germline V gene has CDR1 SNHLY and CDR2 FYNNEI. The CDR3 runs to 15 residues.

The chain has TRBV7-3 and TRBJ2-1, with D tentatively TRBD1 (5 bases). The V and J ends lost 5 bases and 10 bases respectively, with 18 bases between them. Per the germline V gene, CDR1 is SGHTA and CDR2 is FQGTGA. The CDR3 contains 14 residues. The chain's CDR3 is CASSTQPLGAEQFF. The CDR3 DNA reads TGTGCCAGCAGCACCCAGCCCCTTGGGGCCGAGCAGTTCTTC.

The chain couples TRBV11-2 to TRBJ2-1, with D uncertain. Per germline, CDR1 SGHAT and CDR2 FQNNGV. This CDR3 has 19 residues. V lost 0 bases and J 4 bases, leaving 22 bases between the germline ends. This CDR3 reads CASSLDWVPTVLLYNEQFF. DNA for the CDR3: TGTGCCAGCAGCTTAGATTGGGTACCCACGGTCCTCTTGTACAATGAGCAGTTCTTC. Full variable domain (missing parts from reference TRBV11-2 and TRBJ2-1): EAGVAQSPRYKIIEKRQSVAFWCNPISGHATLYWYQQILGQGPKLLIQFQNNGVVDDSQLPKDRFSAERLKGVDSTLKIQPAKLEDSAVYLCASSLDWVPTVLLYNEQFFGPGTRLTVL.

As DNA, the CDR3 is TGTGCCAGCAGCGTGATAGCGGGAGAGGGCAATGAGCAGTTCTTC. Encoded protein: CASSVIAGEGNEQFF. This chain connects TRBV9 to TRBJ2-1; TRBD2 aligns across 9 bases. The CDR3 length is 15 residues. The V segment lost 2 bases and the J segment 6 bases; nucleotides outside the gene matches: 6. Germline V gene data show CDR1 as SGDLS and CDR2 as YYNGEE.

This clone appeared a few times. The chain recombines TRBV4-1 with TRBJ1-5; no firm D call. This CDR3 has 13 amino acids. V lost 6 bases and J 1 base, leaving 7 bases between the germline ends. In germline, CDR1 is MGHRA, CDR2 YSYEKL. The chain's CDR3 is CASRDGSNQPQHF. The CDR3 bases are TGCGCCAGCAGGGACGGGAGCAATCAGCCCCAGCATTTT.

The CDR3 spells CAISESWVRGRRTGELFF. DNA for the CDR3: TGTGCCATCAGTGAGTCGTGGGTGCGGGGGAGGAGAACCGGGGAGCTGTTTTTT. The gene calls are TRBV10-3 and TRBJ2-2; TRBD2 matches 7 bases. V lost 0 bases to trimming and J lost 5 bases; unmatched junction nucleotides: 12. The CDR3 spans 18 residues. The germline V gene has CDR1 ENHRY and CDR2 SYGVKD.

The chain carries TRBV7-6 and TRBJ2-7, with a possible D match to TRBD2 (6 bases). The germline CDR1 and CDR2 sequences are SGHVS and FNYEAQ. The CDR3 extends over 13 amino acids. V was pared by 3 bases and J by 6 bases, with 12 bases between. The CDR3 DNA sequence: TGTGCCAGCAGCTTCTTAGGGACTTTCGAGCAGTACTTC. Encoded protein: CASSFLGTFEQYF.

The gene calls are TRBV27 and TRBJ1-5, with 7 nucleotides matching TRBD1. With V trimmed by 2 bases and J by 1 base, 2 bases remained unmatched. Germline CDR1 and CDR2: MNHEY and SMNVEV (reference sequence). This CDR3 is built from 15 residues. CDR3 residues: CASSLEGASNQPQHF. The CDR3 nucleotides are TGTGCCAGCAGTTTAGAGGGGGCAAGCAATCAGCCCCAGCATTTT.

The rearrangement uses TRBV4-2 and TRBJ2-3; tentative D call: TRBD1 (6 bases). The V end lost 0 bases, the J end lost 6 bases, and 13 bases lay between the germline ends. The CDR3 consists of 15 residues. Germline V CDR1 and CDR2: LGHNA, YNFKEQ. DNA for the CDR3: TGTGCCAGCAGCCAAGACGGGCCTCAGGGGGATACGCAGTATTTT. It encodes CASSQDGPQGDTQYF.